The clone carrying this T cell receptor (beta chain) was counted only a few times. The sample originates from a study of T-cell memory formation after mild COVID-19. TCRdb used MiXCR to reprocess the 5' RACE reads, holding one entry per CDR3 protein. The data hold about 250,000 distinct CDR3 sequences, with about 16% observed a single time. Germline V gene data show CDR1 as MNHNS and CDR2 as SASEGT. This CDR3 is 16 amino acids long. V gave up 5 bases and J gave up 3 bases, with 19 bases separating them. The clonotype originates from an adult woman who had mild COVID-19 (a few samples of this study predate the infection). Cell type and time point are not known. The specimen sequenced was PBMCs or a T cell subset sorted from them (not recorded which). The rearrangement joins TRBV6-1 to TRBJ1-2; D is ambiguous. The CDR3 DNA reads TGTGCCAGCAGTCCCTCGATCACCCTCGGGGACTATGGCTACACCTTC. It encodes CASSPSITLGDYGYTF.